A single sample gave rise to the 24 T cell receptor beta chains below, sequenced in a study of OX40 agonist ivuxolimab in advanced cancers. Generated by immunoSEQ multiplex PCR, the TCRdb table keeps only in-frame clones and is missing some. The sample includes about 150,000 clones, 85% to 95% of them seen just once. The material sequenced was CD4+ or CD8+ T cells sorted from blood, taken in a trial of the OX40 agonist ivuxolimab. The receptors derive from an adult with an advanced solid tumor such as melanoma, head and neck, liver or kidney cancer.

The J gene is TRBJ2-3, the V gene TRBV28; no firm D call. The CDR3 is 15 residues long. Per the germline V gene, CDR1 is MDHEN and CDR2 is SYDVKM. V was clipped by 5 bases and J by 3 bases, with 15 bases between them. CDR3 coding DNA: TGTGCCAGCAGTCGGCTGACGTTGAGGACAGATACGCAGTATTTT. Protein: CASSRLTLRTDTQYF.

This clone was picked up one time. The rearrangement joins TRBV5-1 to TRBJ2-2; 9 bases match TRBD1. Germline loops: CDR1 SGHRS, CDR2 YFSETQ. V shed 4 bases and J 5 bases; nucleotides not matched to a gene: 6. The CDR3 is 15 residues long. The CDR3 reads CASSQGQGGTGELFF. The CDR3 DNA sequence: TGCGCCAGCAGCCAGGGACAGGGAGGAACCGGGGAGCTGTTTTTT.

The chain uses TRBV4-3 and TRBJ2-7; D is undetermined. The V and J ends lost 0 bases and 0 bases respectively, with 18 bases between them. The length of the CDR3 is 18 residues. The germline gives CDR1 LGHNA, CDR2 YSLEER. The DNA of the CDR3 is TGCGCCAGCAGCCAAGAGACCTTATCCGTAGGGCTCTCCTACGAGCAGTACTTC. It encodes CASSQETLSVGLSYEQYF.

The chain joins TRBV5-6 to TRBJ1-3; D may be TRBD1 (6 bases). CDR3 length equals 16 residues. Germline CDR1 reads SGHDT; CDR2 reads YYEEEE. The V end was cut by 3 bases, the J end by 0 bases, with 13 bases between. The CDR3 nucleotides read TGTGCCAGCAGCTACAGGGAGGGGGTCTCTGGAAACACCATATATTTT. Its translation: CASSYREGVSGNTIYF.

Concerning this clone: One end of the junction varies from germline; a read error may be responsible. The gene calls are TRBV23-1 and TRBJ2-7; no reliable D call. TRBV23-1 is labeled an ORF, and its function is uncertain. CDR3 length equals 12 residues. CDR3 sequence reads: CASSQSGIIRHF. The CDR3 nucleotides are TGCGCCAGCAGTCAATCGGGAATCATCCGGCACTTC.

The chain combines TRBV10-3 with TRBJ1-1, with a tentative D call TRBD1 (5 bases). The CDR3 spans 15 residues. With 6 bases removed from V and 1 base from J, the gap between germline ends came to 15 bases. From germline, CDR1 is ENHRY and CDR2 SYGVKD. The CDR3: CAISPREDPNTEAFF. In nucleotides, the CDR3 is TGTGCCATCAGCCCCAGGGAGGACCCGAACACTGAAGCTTTCTTT.

The rearrangement joins TRBV11-2 to TRBJ2-7, with 7 bases aligning to TRBD2. The germline gives CDR1 SGHAT, CDR2 FQNNGV. The J segment lost 3 bases and the V segment lost 3 bases, leaving 5 bases of the junction unmatched. CDR3 size: 14 residues. The CDR3 loop reads CASSFRLAIYEQYF. CDR3 nucleotides: TGTGCCAGCAGCTTCCGACTAGCCATCTACGAGCAGTACTTC.

The chain recombines TRBV29-1 with TRBJ1-5, with no clear D. V was shortened by 4 bases and J by 0 bases, with 7 bases between the two germline ends. Germline CDR1 reads SQVTM; CDR2 reads ANQGSEA. This CDR3 has 13 amino acids. CDR3 DNA: TGCAGCGTTGGGGAGAATAGCAATCAGCCCCAGCATTTT. Translating gives CSVGENSNQPQHF.

The chain uses TRBV7-9 and TRBJ2-3; D gene unclear. The CDR3 spans 16 residues. Trimming cost V 5 bases and J 0 bases, with 15 bases left between them. The germline V gene has CDR1 SEHNR and CDR2 FQNEAQ (reference sequence). CDR3 amino acids: CASSPIQNPSTDTQYF. The CDR3 DNA is TGTGCCAGCAGCCCTATACAGAACCCTAGCACAGATACGCAGTATTTT.

The CDR3 coding sequence is TGTGCCAGCAGCTTAGAGCGTAACTTGGAGCAGTTCTTC. Protein product: CASSLERNLEQFF. The rearrangement links TRBV11-2 to TRBJ2-1; D call uncertain. Trimming left V 0 bases short and J 10 bases short, with 10 bases between. Germline CDR1 and CDR2: SGHAT and FQNNGV. CDR3 size: 13 residues.

The chain employs TRBV7-2 and TRBJ1-2; D not resolved. Trimming pared 2 bases from V and 10 bases from J, leaving 11 bases between. This CDR3 comprises 12 residues. In germline, CDR1 is SGHTA, CDR2 FQGNSA. The CDR3 sequence: CASSLMQSPYTF. The DNA for the CDR3 is TGTGCCAGCAGCTTAATGCAGAGCCCCTACACCTTC.

The chain couples TRBV7-3 to TRBJ2-4; TRBD1 matches at 7 bases. V shed 2 bases, J shed 0 bases, and the junction held 7 bases outside the gene matches. The V gene's germline CDR1 is SGHTA and CDR2 FQGTGA. The CDR3 totals 17 residues. The CDR3 is CASSLPGQKLAKNIQYF. CDR3 nucleotides: TGTGCCAGCAGCTTACCGGGACAGAAACTAGCCAAAAACATTCAGTACTTC.

This clone was counted a single time. This chain uses TRBV7-2 with TRBJ2-5; D is uncertain. The CDR3 spans 12 residues. Germline V lookup: CDR1 SGHTA, CDR2 FQGNSA. V lost 3 bases and J lost 1, with 3 bases in between. The CDR3 coding sequence is TGTGCCAGCAGCTTCGGCCAAGAGACCCAGTACTTC. It codes for CASSFGQETQYF.

V gene TRBV14 combines with J gene TRBJ2-7, with 10 positions matching TRBD1. The CDR3 consists of 17 residues. CDR1 is SGHDN, CDR2 FVKESK, per germline. Trimming cost V 0 bases and J 4 bases; bases outside gene matches: 9. CDR3 in DNA: TGTGCCAGCAGCCAAGAATGGGGATTGGACAGGGGGTACGAGCAGTACTTC. This encodes CASSQEWGLDRGYEQYF.

The chain recombines TRBV6-5 with TRBJ2-6; tentative D call: TRBD2 (6 bases). Germline V gives CDR1 MNHEY, CDR2 SVGAGI. V was cut by 0 bases and J by 2 bases, with 8 bases left in between. This CDR3 is 16 amino acids long. CDR3 protein: CASSYSWGAGANVLTF. The CDR3 coding sequence is TGTGCCAGCAGTTACTCATGGGGGGCTGGGGCCAACGTCCTGACTTTC.

Only one count was recorded for this clone. The chain links TRBV7-7 to TRBJ2-7, with 7 bases lining up with TRBD1. The CDR3 extends over 15 amino acids. With 5 bases clipped from V and 2 bases from J, the junction kept 9 bases outside the gene matches. Germline V CDR1 and CDR2: SSHAT, FNYEAQ (reference sequence). Here the CDR3 reads CASSPGTADAYEQYF. The DNA of the CDR3 is TGTGCCAGCAGCCCCGGGACAGCTGATGCCTACGAGCAGTACTTC.

The V and J genes are TRBV10-3 and TRBJ1-4; the D gene is possibly TRBD1 (6 bases). V gave up 2 bases and J gave up 7 bases, with 11 bases separating them. The CDR3 loop spans 14 amino acids. CDR1 ENHRY and CDR2 SYGVKD come from the germline V gene. CDR3: CAISERGDGEKLFF. CDR3 DNA: TGTGCCATCAGTGAGAGGGGGGACGGTGAAAAACTGTTTTTT.

V gene TRBV5-1 combines with J gene TRBJ2-5; 8 bases line up with TRBD2. This CDR3 contains 17 residues. V trimming: 4 bases; J trimming: 3 bases; junction bases outside the gene matches: 14. The germline V gene encodes CDR1 SGHRS and CDR2 YFSETQ. The CDR3 DNA is TGCGCCAGCAGCGGGGCATGGGGTAGCGGGAATGAAGAGACCCAGTACTTC. It codes for CASSGAWGSGNEETQYF. The full variable domain, rest sourced from reference TRBV5-1 and TRBJ2-5, is KAGVTQTPRYLIKTRGQQVTLSCSPISGHRSVSWYQQTPGQGLQFLFEYFSETQRNKGNFPGRFSGRQFSNSRSEMNVSTLELGDSALYLCASSGAWGSGNEETQYFGPGTRLLVL.

This chain connects TRBV11-1 to TRBJ1-1; 8 nucleotides align to TRBD1. CDR1 and CDR2 (germline): SGHAT, FQDESV (reference sequence). V trimming: 4 bases; J trimming: 4 bases; junction bases outside the gene matches: 8. The CDR3 loop spans 15 amino acids. CDR3 sequence: CASSYSTGGSTEAFF. The CDR3 DNA sequence: TGTGCCAGCAGCTACTCTACAGGGGGAAGCACTGAAGCTTTCTTT.

This chain connects TRBV7-3 to TRBJ1-5; the match to TRBD1 covers 8 bases. This CDR3 has 18 residues. The ends lost 4 bases at V and 0 bases at J; junction bases unmatched: 11. From germline, CDR1 is SGHTA and CDR2 FQGTGA. CDR3 residues: CASSSPRDRIHSNQPQHF. DNA of the CDR3: TGTGCCAGCAGCTCACCCCGGGACAGGATTCATAGCAATCAGCCCCAGCATTTT.

This chain connects TRBV7-2 to TRBJ1-4, with D hard to call. V was pared by 1 base and J by 5 bases, with 2 bases between. The CDR3 consists of 12 residues. Germline V gene sequence: CDR1 SGHTA, CDR2 FQGNSA. Here the CDR3 reads CASSLGNEKLFF. For the CDR3, the DNA is TGTGCCAGCAGCTTAGGGAATGAAAAACTGTTTTTT.

This chain joins TRBV7-2 and TRBJ2-7; no clear D. This CDR3 has 13 amino acids. With 5 bases removed from V and 3 bases from J, the gap between germline ends came to 11 bases. Germline CDR1 reads SGHTA; CDR2 reads FQGNSA. CDR3 nucleotides: TGTGCCAGCAGCCACGACTCTAGCTACGAGCAGTACTTC. It encodes CASSHDSSYEQYF.

The gene calls are TRBV7-2 and TRBJ2-7, with 8 bases identical to TRBD2. The junction had 12 bases not matched to a gene; V was cut back by 7 bases and J by 4 bases. The CDR3 length is 15 residues. CDR1 is SGHTA, CDR2 FQGNSA, per germline. This CDR3 is CASTLGGAHSYEQYF. CDR3 bases: TGTGCCAGCACCCTCGGGGGGGCGCATAGTTACGAGCAGTACTTC.

For the CDR3, the DNA is TGTGCCAGCAGAGGGACAGGGTTCTCCTACGAGCAGTACTTC. This translates into CASRGTGFSYEQYF. The chain couples TRBV6-1 to TRBJ2-7; TRBD1 matches at 9 bases. V shed 6 bases, J shed 0 bases, and the junction held 3 bases outside the gene matches. Germline V gene sequence: CDR1 MNHNS, CDR2 SASEGT. CDR3 length: 14 residues.